A single sample gave rise to the 17 T cell receptor beta chains below, sequenced in a study of T cell responses to AZD1222 COVID-19 vaccine. Measured with immunoSEQ multiplex PCR; TCRdb has only the in-frame clones, and not every one. The data contain approximately 190,000 clones, roughly 93% of them seen just once; the ten biggest clones take up 0.99%. The starting material was peripheral blood, obtained on day 0 of AZD1222 vaccination. These receptors originate from an adult in good health.

This clone has just a few counts. The chain couples TRBV7-8 to TRBJ1-5, with a tentative D call TRBD1 (6 bases). The CDR3 has 14 amino acids. Germline V lookup: CDR1 SGHVS, CDR2 FQNEAQ. V gave up 5 bases and J gave up 6 bases, with 14 bases separating them. CDR3 region: CASSPNRVRQPQHF. The CDR3 DNA sequence: TGTGCCAGCAGCCCTAACAGGGTCCGTCAGCCCCAGCATTTT.

The V and J genes are TRBV27 and TRBJ2-1; D is unresolved. The ends were cut back, 0 bases at V and 4 bases at J, with 16 bases in the middle. CDR1 MNHEY and CDR2 SMNVEV come from the germline V gene (reference sequence). The CDR3 spans 17 residues. The DNA for the CDR3 is TGTGCCAGCAGTTTATCGTTGTTACCCCAAGATTACAATGAGCAGTTCTTC. Amino acid sequence: CASSLSLLPQDYNEQFF.

Here the CDR3 DNA reads TGTGCCAGCAGTGAAGCCGGGGTTACCACAGATACGCAGTATTTT. It translates to CASSEAGVTTDTQYF. The chain carries TRBV2 and TRBJ2-3; the D gene is possibly TRBD2 (5 bases). Per germline, CDR1 SNHLY and CDR2 FYNNEI. CDR3 length: 15 amino acids. V was shortened by 0 bases and J by 2 bases, with 9 bases between the two germline ends.

The chain is built from TRBV19 and TRBJ2-1; D uncertain. The V end was cut by 6 bases, the J end by 6 bases, with 24 bases between. There are 17 residues in the CDR3. Germline CDR1 reads LNHDA; CDR2 reads SQIVND (reference sequence). CDR3 in DNA: TGTGCCAGTAGCCATCAAGGGCCGACCAGTTCCCGCAATGAGCAGTTCTTC. Translation gives CASSHQGPTSSRNEQFF.

This chain links TRBV9 with TRBJ2-7; D is undetermined. Trimming stripped 3 bases from V and 1 base from J, with 23 bases between. The CDR3 has 18 amino acids. CDR1 SGDLS and CDR2 YYNGEE come from the germline V gene. In DNA form, the CDR3 reads TGTGCCAGCAGCGCCGGTGGAGACCCGGGCCTCGGATCCTACGAGCAGTACTTC. This gives the protein CASSAGGDPGLGSYEQYF.

This clone was found a few times. The chain recombines TRBV6-5 with TRBJ1-2; tentatively, D is TRBD1 (6 bases). V was clipped by 2 bases and J by 4 bases, with 8 bases between them. In germline, CDR1 is MNHEY, CDR2 SVGAGI. The CDR3 is 13 residues long. The CDR3 sequence is CASSYDRTYGYTF. CDR3 nucleotides: TGTGCCAGCAGTTACGACAGGACCTATGGCTACACCTTC.

CDR3 DNA sequence: TGCGCCAGCAGCCAGACTAGGCAAGAGACCCAGTACTTC. Protein product: CASSQTRQETQYF. V gene TRBV4-1 combines with J gene TRBJ2-5; a possible D gene is TRBD2 (6 bases). V lost 3 bases to trimming and J lost 2 bases, with 7 bases between them. The CDR3 is 13 residues long. Germline V CDR1 and CDR2: MGHRA, YSYEKL.

J is TRBJ2-2 and V is TRBV18, with 10 bases that match TRBD2. V dropped 2 bases and J dropped 4; count of bases not matched to a gene: 13. CDR3 length equals 19 residues. Germline-derived CDR1 and CDR2 are KGHSH and LQKENI. The CDR3 here is CASSPARTSGLTSTGELFF. The DNA for the CDR3 is TGTGCCAGCTCACCAGCCCGGACTAGCGGCTTGACTTCCACCGGGGAGCTGTTTTTT.

V usage is TRBV7-2 and J usage is TRBJ2-7; D is uncertain. Germline V gives CDR1 SGHTA, CDR2 FQGNSA. The CDR3 sequence is 12 residues long. Trimming left V 5 bases short and J 0 bases short, with 5 bases between. The CDR3 DNA is TGTGCCAGCAGCCAAAGCTCCTACGAGCAGTACTTC. Its translation is CASSQSSYEQYF. Drawing the rest from reference TRBV7-2 and TRBJ2-7, the complete variable domain is GAGVSQSPSNKVTEKGKDVELRCDPISGHTALYWYRQSLGQGLEFLIYFQGNSAPDKSGLPSDRFSAERTGGSVSTLTIQRTQQEDSAVYLCASSQSSYEQYFGPGTRLTVT.

CDR3 nucleotides: TGTGCCAGTAGTATTGTGGCGGGACCGAACTACGAGCAGTACTTC. Amino acids: CASSIVAGPNYEQYF. The chain is built from TRBV19 and TRBJ2-7, with D perhaps TRBD2 (6 bases). Trimming left V 3 bases short and J 3 bases short, with 15 bases between. CDR1 is LNHDA and CDR2 is SQIVND in the germline V gene (reference sequence). CDR3 size: 15 residues.

This sequence joins TRBV19 and TRBJ2-7, with 12 positions matching TRBD1. The junction had 16 bases not matched to a gene; V was cut back by 4 bases and J by 6 bases. CDR3 length: 18 amino acids. Germline values: CDR1 LNHDA, CDR2 SQIVND (reference sequence). The CDR3 nucleotides read TGTGCCAGTAGTAACCCCCCCCAACCGGGACAGGGGGCCCGCGAGCAGTACTTC. Translation: CASSNPPQPGQGAREQYF.

The rearrangement links TRBV9 to TRBJ2-2; D perhaps matches TRBD1 (5 bases). The CDR3 loop spans 16 amino acids. V lost 0 bases, J lost 6 bases, and 15 bases lay in between. Per germline, CDR1 SGDLS and CDR2 YYNGEE. CDR3 DNA: TGTGCCAGCAGCGTAGGGGCAGGGAAGTACCCCGGGGAGCTGTTTTTT. Residues: CASSVGAGKYPGELFF.

V gene TRBV27 combines with J gene TRBJ2-3, with 7 bases aligning to TRBD2. In germline, CDR1 is MNHEY, CDR2 SMNVEV (reference sequence). The length of the CDR3 is 16 residues. V was clipped by 4 bases and J by 0 bases; unmatched bases: 7. As DNA, the CDR3 is TGTGCCAGCAGTTCCCGGGGTAGCGGGAGCACAGATACGCAGTATTTT. Translation: CASSSRGSGSTDTQYF.

This chain uses TRBV28 with TRBJ2-2, with 8 bases identical to TRBD2. The CDR3 runs 15 residues. Per germline, CDR1 MDHEN and CDR2 SYDVKM. With V trimmed by 6 bases and J by 0 bases, 3 bases remained unmatched. The CDR3 loop is CASRGAGANTGELFF. CDR3 nucleotide sequence: TGTGCCAGCAGAGGAGCGGGAGCGAACACCGGGGAGCTGTTTTTT.

For the CDR3, the DNA is TGTGCCAGCACATATGGGAGCACAGATACGCAGTATTTT. Encoded protein: CASTYGSTDTQYF. The chain uses TRBV7-2 and TRBJ2-3, with D unresolved. The V and J ends lost 7 bases and 0 bases respectively, with 8 bases between them. Germline loops: CDR1 SGHTA, CDR2 FQGNSA. The CDR3 spans 13 residues.

The chain joins TRBV7-3 to TRBJ2-5, with a weak D call TRBD1 (6 bases). Trimming removed 4 bases at V and 0 bases at J, with 12 bases between. Per the germline V gene, CDR1 is SGHTA and CDR2 is FQGTGA. The length of the CDR3 is 15 residues. The CDR3 sequence: CASSSTGRDQETQYF. DNA for the CDR3: TGTGCCAGCAGCTCAACAGGGAGAGACCAAGAGACCCAGTACTTC.

The V call is TRBV13, the J call TRBJ2-7, with 7 positions matching TRBD1. This CDR3 contains 16 residues. V lost 4 bases to trimming and J lost 2 bases; unmatched junction nucleotides: 11. Per the germline V gene, CDR1 is PRHDT and CDR2 is FYEKMQ (reference sequence). The CDR3 DNA is TGTGCCAGCAGCTCATCTAGGTCGGACAGGACCTACGAGCAGTACTTC. Translating it yields CASSSSRSDRTYEQYF.